This TCR beta chain was found in a study of T-cell memory formation after mild COVID-19. This clonotype turned up a few times. The antigen remains undetermined. General study points: Clones that contracted from day 15 to 85 were balanced CD4/CD8, while later expanders leaned CD4+.

In TCRdb, the 5' RACE reads were re-called with MiXCR into one record per CDR3 protein. The sample consists of about 240,000 distinct CDR3 sequences, roughly 9.4% of them appearing once. Germline V gene lookup returns CDR1 DFQATT and CDR2 SNEGSKA (reference sequence). V was shortened by 2 bases and J by 2 bases, with 9 bases between the two germline ends. The CDR3 is made up of 13 amino acids. This receptor was taken from a man younger than 30 who had mild COVID-19 (a few samples of this study predate the infection). Cell type and time point are not known. The chain has TRBV20-1 and TRBJ1-2; D perhaps matches TRBD1 (5 bases). Sequencing input: PBMCs or a T cell subset sorted from them (not recorded which). The CDR3 DNA sequence: TGCAGTGCTAGAAAAGGGGAAAACTATGGCTACACCTTC. It specifies CSARKGENYGYTF.